Presented here are 27 T cell receptor beta chains from one specimen sequenced in a study of shared clonotypes between healthy human individuals. Produced via immunoSEQ multiplex PCR; TCRdb's table is partial and in-frame only. The profile covers about 980,000 clones, with approximately 80% appearing a single time and about 1.5% taken by the ten largest. The sample was memory CD4+ T cells sorted from blood. Subset noted: CD45RA-negative fraction. These receptors originate from a man younger than 35 in good health.

V usage is TRBV5-1 and J usage is TRBJ1-4; 8 bases are a match to TRBD1. The V gene's germline CDR1 is SGHRS and CDR2 YFSETQ. CDR3 length: 18 residues. Trimming removed 1 base from V and 6 bases from J; junction bases left unmatched: 14. The CDR3 DNA follows: TGCGCCAGCAGCTTGAGGCCGGCAGGGGGCGCTTCGGATGAAAAACTGTTTTTT. It is translated as CASSLRPAGGASDEKLFF. Together with reference TRBV5-1 and TRBJ1-4, the CDR3 gives the full variable domain: KAGVTQTPRYLIKTRGQQVTLSCSPISGHRSVSWYQQTPGQGLQFLFEYFSETQRNKGNFPGRFSGRQFSNSRSEMNVSTLELGDSALYLCASSLRPAGGASDEKLFFGSGTQLSVL.

The genes are TRBV2 and TRBJ2-1; the match to TRBD2 covers 12 bases. Unmatched junction bases numbered 5, after V lost 7 bases and J lost 4 bases. Germline CDR1 is SNHLY and CDR2 is FYNNEI. The CDR3 extends over 15 amino acids. CDR3 sequence (DNA): TGTGCCAGCACCCGAGGACTAGCGGGATACAATGAGCAGTTCTTC. It encodes CASTRGLAGYNEQFF.

A word on this clone: Relative to the germline gene, one junction end is altered; a read error may explain this. The CDR3: CASSETVVF. The CDR3 DNA follows: TGTGCCAGCAGTGAGACAGTAGTCTTT. The V gene is TRBV7-9, the J gene TRBJ1-3; D may be TRBD1 (5 bases). Germline values: CDR1 SEHNR, CDR2 FQNEAQ (reference sequence). The CDR3 has 9 residues.

The rearrangement uses TRBV29-1 and TRBJ2-2; 7 bases fit TRBD2. Trimming cost V 1 base and J 5 bases; bases outside gene matches: 4. The CDR3 extends over 14 amino acids. The germline V gene encodes CDR1 SQVTM and CDR2 ANQGSEA. The CDR3 here is CSVEATSRTGELFF. Written as DNA, the CDR3 is TGCAGCGTTGAAGCGACTAGCAGGACCGGGGAGCTGTTTTTT.

The chain uses TRBV6-5 and TRBJ1-5; D uncertain. This CDR3 has 15 amino acids. The V gene lost 0 bases and the J gene lost 0 bases, with 6 bases spanning the gap. CDR1 MNHEY and CDR2 SVGAGI come from the germline V gene. The CDR3 DNA reads TGTGCCAGCAGTTACTCCCAAAGTAGCAATCAGCCCCAGCATTTT. The encoded protein is CASSYSQSSNQPQHF.

The rearrangement uses TRBV28 and TRBJ2-4, with 13 bases that match TRBD2. The CDR3 loop spans 19 amino acids. Looked up from germline, CDR1 is MDHEN and CDR2 is SYDVKM. The V and J ends lost 4 bases and 0 bases, in that order; junction bases with no gene match: 9. The CDR3 protein is CASSSPGLAGISAKNIQYF. CDR3 nucleotide sequence: TGTGCCAGCAGTTCACCGGGACTAGCGGGAATCTCAGCCAAAAACATTCAGTACTTC.

This clone was picked up many times. This rearrangement joins TRBV2 to TRBJ1-6, with unresolved D. Trimming took 4 bases from V and 0 from J, leaving 7 bases between them. The germline V gene encodes CDR1 SNHLY and CDR2 FYNNEI. The CDR3 is made up of 15 amino acids. The CDR3: CASSGSSSYNSPLHF. DNA of the CDR3: TGTGCCAGCAGTGGTAGCAGCTCCTATAATTCACCCCTCCACTTT.

The chain is built from TRBV27 and TRBJ1-1; 7 bases map to TRBD1. The germline V gene encodes CDR1 MNHEY and CDR2 SMNVEV (reference sequence). The CDR3 spans 13 residues. After removal of 6 bases from V and 6 bases from J, the junction contained 7 bases not matched to a gene. CDR3 in DNA: TGTGCCAGCAGCCTGACAGGGACCCCTGAAGCTTTCTTT. The encoded protein is CASSLTGTPEAFF.

The rearrangement joins TRBV18 to TRBJ2-7; the match to TRBD1 covers 7 bases. In germline, CDR1 is KGHSH, CDR2 LQKENI. V shed 3 bases and J 8 bases; nucleotides not matched to a gene: 10. This CDR3 is 14 amino acids long. CDR3 sequence (DNA): TGTGCCAGCTCACCCGGGACAGATCCTATGAAGCAGTACTTC. Amino acids: CASSPGTDPMKQYF.

The chain carries TRBV2 and TRBJ1-2; no reliable D call. CDR3 length: 15 residues. Germline assignment: CDR1 SNHLY and CDR2 FYNNEI. V lost 2 bases and J 8 bases, leaving 18 bases between the germline ends. This chain's CDR3 is CASSERGIPTKGYTF. The CDR3 bases are TGTGCCAGCAGTGAACGAGGGATCCCCACTAAGGGCTACACCTTC.

This clone was counted only a few times. The chain is built from TRBV14 and TRBJ2-1; D is unclear. The germline V and J ends were trimmed by 1 base and 3 bases, with 1 base remaining between them. Germline V CDR1 and CDR2: SGHDN, FVKESK. The CDR3 runs to 12 residues. CDR3 loop: CASSQVYNEQFF. The CDR3, as DNA: TGTGCCAGCAGCCAAGTCTACAATGAGCAGTTCTTC.

The rearrangement uses TRBV15 and TRBJ2-7; 8 nucleotides agree with TRBD1. In germline, CDR1 is LNHNV, CDR2 YYDKDF (reference sequence). J gave up 3 bases and V 1 base, and 2 bases lay outside the gene matches. The CDR3 has 14 residues. This CDR3 is CATSRGTGNYEQYF. CDR3 sequence (DNA): TGTGCCACCAGCAGAGGGACAGGGAACTACGAGCAGTACTTC. The variable domain in full, completed from reference TRBV15 and TRBJ2-7, reads DAMVIQNPRYQVTQFGKPVTLSCSQTLNHNVMYWYQQKSSQAPKLLFHYYDKDFNNEADTPDNFQSRRPNTSFCFLDIRSPGLGDTAMYLCATSRGTGNYEQYFGPGTRLTVT.

This clone was picked up a small number of times. The rearrangement joins TRBV10-2 to TRBJ2-7, with D possibly matching TRBD2 (6 bases). Trimming removed 3 bases at V and 2 bases at J, with 8 bases between. The CDR3 consists of 13 residues. CDR1 is WSHSY and CDR2 is SAAADI in the germline V gene. The CDR3 DNA follows: TGCGCCAGCAGTGATAGGACTACCTACGAGCAGTACTTC. Encoded protein: CASSDRTTYEQYF.

This clone has more than one count but fewer than ten. V and J are TRBV11-1 and TRBJ2-5; D is tentatively TRBD1 or TRBD2 (5 bases each). CDR1 is SGHAT and CDR2 is FQDESV in the germline V gene (reference sequence). The CDR3 runs 13 residues. V was clipped by 3 bases and J by 5 bases, with 10 bases between them. This chain's CDR3 is CASSLGPGETQYF. CDR3 coding DNA: TGTGCCAGCAGCTTGGGACCCGGGGAGACCCAGTACTTC.

The chain is built from TRBV7-2 and TRBJ2-7; the match to TRBD1 covers 9 bases. With V trimmed by 5 bases and J by 7 bases, 12 bases remained unmatched. The germline V gene has CDR1 SGHTA and CDR2 FQGNSA. The CDR3 is 15 residues long. The CDR3 spells CASSLYPGQGGEQYF. The CDR3 coding sequence is TGTGCCAGCAGCCTATACCCGGGACAGGGTGGGGAGCAGTACTTC.

As regards this clone: This sample also contains other DNA sequences that code for the same CDR3. This chain connects TRBV5-1 to TRBJ2-7; the D gene is possibly TRBD2 (5 bases). Germline V gene sequence: CDR1 SGHRS, CDR2 YFSETQ. The CDR3 runs to 14 residues. V gave up 0 bases and J gave up 0 bases, with 7 bases separating them. This chain's CDR3 is CASSLAGSSYEQYF. The CDR3 nucleotides read TGCGCCAGCAGCTTGGCGGGGAGCTCCTACGAGCAGTACTTC.

This clone was detected once. The rearrangement links TRBV5-6 to TRBJ1-2; no clear D gene. The germline V gene has CDR1 SGHDT and CDR2 YYEEEE. CDR3 size: 15 residues. The ends were cut back, 2 bases at V and 2 bases at J, with 13 bases in the middle. Here the CDR3 DNA reads TGTGCCAGCAGCTTCCCTCCCGCACAGAACTATGGCTACACCTTC. Amino acids: CASSFPPAQNYGYTF.

The gene calls are TRBV7-2 and TRBJ2-7, with TRBD2 matching over 9 bases. The junction had 1 base not matched to a gene; V was cut back by 1 base and J by 3 bases. Germline CDR1 reads SGHTA; CDR2 reads FQGNSA. This CDR3 is built from 14 residues. CDR3 DNA sequence: TGTGCCAGCAGCTTAGGACTAGCGGACTACGAGCAGTACTTC. Its translation is CASSLGLADYEQYF.

This rearrangement joins TRBV19 to TRBJ2-2; D possibly corresponds to TRBD1 (6 bases). V lost 7 bases and J lost 2, with 14 bases in between. The germline V gene encodes CDR1 LNHDA and CDR2 SQIVND (reference sequence). There are 15 residues in the CDR3. For the CDR3, the DNA is TGTGCCAGTATTCCTGGGGGCGTAAACACCGGGGAGCTGTTTTTT. Encoded protein: CASIPGGVNTGELFF.

This chain connects TRBV5-4 to TRBJ2-3; 9 nucleotides line up with TRBD2. The CDR3 consists of 16 residues. From germline, CDR1 is SGHNT and CDR2 YYREEE (reference sequence). V lost 4 bases to trimming and J lost 2 bases; unmatched junction nucleotides: 8. CDR3 sequence reads: CASSQRGGGVTDTQYF. CDR3 DNA sequence: TGTGCCAGCAGCCAGAGGGGCGGGGGGGTCACAGATACGCAGTATTTT.

This clone was observed a single time. CDR3 sequence reads: CASSDPGPKHTEAFF. The CDR3 DNA follows: TGTGCCAGCTCAGACCCGGGACCGAAGCACACTGAAGCTTTCTTT. The chain is built from TRBV18 and TRBJ1-1, with D maybe TRBD1 (5 bases). This CDR3 is 15 amino acids long. The germline V gene has CDR1 KGHSH and CDR2 LQKENI. Trimming shortened V by 5 bases and J by 3 bases, and 16 bases separated the two germline ends.

The V call is TRBV18, the J call TRBJ2-5; TRBD1 matches 9 bases. The CDR3 sequence is 15 residues long. The junction had 9 bases not matched to a gene; V was cut back by 5 bases and J by 5 bases. Looked up from germline, CDR1 is KGHSH and CDR2 is LQKENI. CDR3 nucleotides: TGTGCCAGCTCATCAAACAGGGGGCTGGGTGAGACCCAGTACTTC. Protein product: CASSSNRGLGETQYF.

In its sample, this clone was seen a few times. The rearrangement links TRBV4-1 to TRBJ1-3; possibly TRBD1 for D (5 bases). CDR1 is MGHRA and CDR2 is YSYEKL in the germline V gene. The CDR3 is 14 residues long. V was trimmed by 5 bases and J by 8 bases, leaving 16 bases between them. CDR3 residues: CASSLPGRSDTIYF. The CDR3, as DNA: TGCGCCAGCAGCTTACCGGGACGCTCTGACACCATATATTTT.

This chain joins TRBV29-1 and TRBJ2-2; D unclear. Trimming removed 5 bases at V and 1 base at J, with 5 bases between. The germline gives CDR1 SQVTM, CDR2 ANQGSEA. This CDR3 comprises 12 residues. CDR3 sequence reads: CSVHKNTGELFF. The CDR3 coding sequence is TGCAGCGTTCATAAGAACACCGGGGAGCTGTTTTTT.

This clone was counted ten times or more. The V gene is TRBV19, the J gene TRBJ2-7; D is undetermined. From germline, CDR1 is LNHDA and CDR2 SQIVND (reference sequence). Trimming stripped 6 bases from V and 0 bases from J, with 12 bases between. CDR3 length: 14 residues. The CDR3 nucleotides are TGTGCCAGTAGGGTAGGTCACAACTCCTACGAGCAGTACTTC. Protein product: CASRVGHNSYEQYF. The whole variable domain, filled in from reference TRBV19 and TRBJ2-7, reads DGGITQSPKYLFRKEGQNVTLSCEQNLNHDAMYWYRQDPGQGLRLIYYSQIVNDFQKGDIAEGYSVSREKKESFPLTVTSAQKNPTAFYLCASRVGHNSYEQYFGPGTRLTVT.

Worth noting for this clone: Other DNA sequences in this specimen translate into the identical CDR3. The V gene is TRBV18, the J gene TRBJ2-6, with D possibly being TRBD1 or TRBD2 (6 bases each). Trimming shortened V by 6 bases and J by 2 bases, and 11 bases separated the two germline ends. The CDR3 runs to 15 residues. CDR1 and CDR2 (germline): KGHSH, LQKENI. This CDR3 reads CASSPGAAGANVLTF. CDR3 sequence (DNA): TGTGCCAGCTCCCCGGGGGCGGCTGGGGCCAACGTCCTGACTTTC.

The chain combines TRBV19 with TRBJ2-6; 8 bases agree with TRBD1. The CDR3 spans 18 residues. Trimming at V came to 3 bases and at J to 0 bases, leaving 7 bases not matched to a gene. Germline V CDR1 and CDR2: LNHDA, SQIVND (reference sequence). The CDR3 protein is CASSIGQGLRSGANVLTF. The CDR3 region has the DNA TGTGCCAGTAGTATCGGACAGGGCCTCCGCTCTGGGGCCAACGTCCTGACTTTC.